The 25 T cell receptor beta chains below were found in one sample sequenced in a study of T cells in Graves' hyperthyroidism and ophthalmopathy. RNA transcripts served as the template for amplifying TCR beta CDR3 regions. HTBI primers were used for first-round RT-PCR of the TCR CDR3. MiXCR, run by TCRdb on the multiplex PCR reads, gives a single entry per CDR3 protein. The sample lists almost 500,000 distinct CDR3 sequences, roughly 23% occurring once. Input material: blood. Receptor source: an older woman with Graves' ophthalmopathy.

Concerning this clonotype itself: No conserved phenylalanine or tryptophan ends this CDR3, so it is likely a read error. The chain couples TRBV12-3 or TRBV12-4 to TRBJ2-3; possible D gene TRBD2, 5 bases. V lost 8 bases and J lost 2, with 11 bases in between. There are 13 residues in the CDR3. This CDR3 reads CASLQRFTDTQYL. The CDR3 region has the DNA TGTGCCAGCTTGCAGCGGTTCACAGATACGCAGTATCTT.

V usage is TRBV10-3 and J usage is TRBJ1-5; D is uncertain. The CDR3 consists of 16 residues. The V end was cut by 0 bases, the J end by 4 bases, with 13 bases between. CDR1 ENHRY and CDR2 SYGVKD come from the germline V gene. The CDR3 protein is CAISESYRMRNQPQHF. The CDR3 DNA reads TGTGCCATCAGTGAGTCATATAGGATGAGGAATCAGCCCCAGCATTTT.

The chain carries TRBV27 and TRBJ1-2; D is ambiguous. The CDR3 contains 16 residues. Germline V gene lookup returns CDR1 MNHEY and CDR2 SMNVEV (reference sequence). Trimming removed 7 bases from V and 4 bases from J, with 22 bases in between. CDR3 sequence reads: CASTSLLGGSSYGYTF. CDR3 DNA sequence: TGTGCCAGCACCTCCCTGTTGGGAGGGAGCAGCTATGGCTACACCTTC.

The chain links TRBV7-9 to TRBJ2-3; D uncertain. The ends were cut back, 5 bases at V and 6 bases at J, with 9 bases in the middle. The CDR3 loop spans 12 amino acids. Germline CDR1 SEHNR, CDR2 FQNEAQ (reference sequence). DNA for the CDR3: TGTGCCAGCAGCCCCCTTCGCGATACGCAGTATTTT. It specifies CASSPLRDTQYF.

This clonotype occurred a few times. The chain is built from TRBV20-1 and TRBJ2-2; D not certain. V dropped 0 bases and J dropped 6 bases, with 8 bases sitting between them. Germline CDR1 is DFQATT and CDR2 is SNEGSKA (reference sequence). There are 13 residues in the CDR3. Written as DNA, the CDR3 is TGCAGTGCTAGAGACCGGACCGCCGGGGAGCTGTTTTTT. This codes for CSARDRTAGELFF.

This clonotype was seen only a few times. J is TRBJ1-2 and V is TRBV5-1; tentative D call: TRBD1 (6 bases). Germline V lookup: CDR1 SGHRS, CDR2 YFSETQ. V lost 4 bases to trimming and J lost 4 bases, with 14 bases between them. The CDR3 loop spans 14 amino acids. CDR3 DNA sequence: TGCGCCAGCAGCAACGATGGACAGCCCTATGGCTACACCTTC. Its translation is CASSNDGQPYGYTF.

This clonotype was observed at least ten times. The V call is TRBV3-1, the J call TRBJ2-5, with D possibly TRBD1 on 6 matching bases. CDR1 and CDR2 from the germline V gene are LGHDT and YNNKEL (reference sequence). This CDR3 has 14 amino acids. V lost 4 bases to trimming and J lost 3 bases, with 12 bases between them. CDR3 sequence (DNA): TGTGCCAGCAGCCCGACAGGTACTGAAGAGACCCAGTACTTC. Protein product: CASSPTGTEETQYF.

This clonotype was picked up a small number of times. CDR3 nucleotides: TGTGCCAGCAGCCAAGTTGGCAGGGAGTCCTACAATGAGCAGTTCTTC. Translating gives CASSQVGRESYNEQFF. This sequence joins TRBV14 and TRBJ2-1; D tentatively reads TRBD1 or TRBD2 (5 bases each). The germline gives CDR1 SGHDN, CDR2 FVKESK. This CDR3 region has 16 residues. The V end lost 1 base, the J end lost 1 base, and 11 bases lay between the germline ends. The full variable domain, with the rest looked up from reference TRBV14 and TRBJ2-1, is EAGVTQFPSHSVIEKGQTVTLRCDPISGHDNLYWYRRVMGKEIKFLLHFVKESKQDESGMPNNRFLAERTGGTYSTLKVQPAELEDSGVYFCASSQVGRESYNEQFFGPGTRLTVL.

This clonotype was observed many times. The chain carries TRBV11-2 and TRBJ2-5; 8 nucleotides line up with TRBD2. Germline trimming cut 1 base from V and 2 bases from J; bases unmatched to any gene: 6. Germline V gene sequence: CDR1 SGHAT, CDR2 FQNNGV. The CDR3 spans 16 residues. As DNA, the CDR3 is TGTGCCAGCAGCTTAGCGTGGTTAGCGGGACAAGAGACCCAGTACTTC. This gives the protein CASSLAWLAGQETQYF.

This chain links TRBV9 with TRBJ2-7, with D maybe TRBD1 (5 bases). CDR1 is SGDLS and CDR2 is YYNGEE in the germline V gene. Trimming shortened V by 1 base and J by 0 bases, and 8 bases separated the two germline ends. The CDR3 has 14 residues. CDR3 bases: TGTGCCAGCAGCGTAACGACAGCCTCCTACGAGCAGTACTTC. Translating it yields CASSVTTASYEQYF.

This clonotype has more than one count but fewer than ten. The J gene is TRBJ1-6, the V gene TRBV6-1; 12 nucleotides align to TRBD1. The CDR3 has 15 residues. V trimming: 6 bases; J trimming: 10 bases; junction bases outside the gene matches: 7. Germline CDR1 is MNHNS and CDR2 is SASEGT. The CDR3 sequence: CASRWGQGAESPLHF. The CDR3 DNA reads as TGTGCCAGCAGGTGGGGACAGGGGGCAGAATCACCCCTCCACTTT.

Of note for this clonotype: A much larger clone lies one base from this, so it may be a read error. The CDR3 ends on some other residue instead of the conserved phenylalanine or tryptophan, so this is likely a read error. The chain uses TRBV7-2 and TRBJ2-3; D gene uncertain. The V and J ends lost 3 bases and 1 base respectively, with 11 bases between them. The CDR3 extends over 15 amino acids. Germline lookup yields CDR1 SGHTA and CDR2 FQGNSA. The CDR3 bases are TGTGCCAGCAGCTTTGGCAGCAAGGGCACAGATACGCAGTATATT. It specifies CASSFGSKGTDTQYI.

The chain couples TRBV29-1 to TRBJ2-7; no clear D. Germline V gene data show CDR1 as SQVTM and CDR2 as ANQGSEA. CDR3 length: 13 residues. V lost 0 bases and J lost 0, with 6 bases in between. The chain's CDR3 is CSVEDSSSYEQYF. CDR3 coding DNA: TGCAGCGTTGAAGACTCGAGCTCCTACGAGCAGTACTTC.

This clonotype has at least ten counts. The chain uses TRBV15 and TRBJ2-7, with 14 bases lining up with TRBD2. This CDR3 is 16 amino acids long. V shed 1 base and J 5 bases; nucleotides not matched to a gene: 4. Germline V CDR1 and CDR2: LNHNV, YYDKDF (reference sequence). The CDR3, as DNA: TGTGCCACCAGCAGAGGGGCGACTAGCGGGAGGGACGAGCAGTACTTC. This translates into CATSRGATSGRDEQYF.

This clonotype was seen a few times. The chain has TRBV30 and TRBJ2-7, with 9 bases matching TRBD1. Unmatched junction bases numbered 3, after V lost 0 bases and J lost 3 bases. Germline-derived CDR1 and CDR2 are GTSNPN and SVGIG (reference sequence). This CDR3 is 14 amino acids long. CDR3 sequence reads: CAWSVPGQGYEQYF. As DNA, the CDR3 is TGTGCCTGGAGTGTACCGGGACAGGGCTACGAGCAGTACTTC.

This chain joins TRBV11-2 and TRBJ2-7, with TRBD1 identical over 7 bases. The J segment lost 4 bases and the V segment lost 2 bases, leaving 5 bases of the junction unmatched. CDR1 and CDR2 from the germline V gene are SGHAT and FQNNGV. The CDR3 loop spans 14 amino acids. The CDR3, as DNA: TGTGCCAGCAGCTTAAACAGGGGTGGGTACGAGCAGTACTTC. This gives the protein CASSLNRGGYEQYF. The whole variable domain, filled in from reference TRBV11-2 and TRBJ2-7, reads EAGVAQSPRYKIIEKRQSVAFWCNPISGHATLYWYQQILGQGPKLLIQFQNNGVVDDSQLPKDRFSAERLKGVDSTLKIQPAKLEDSAVYLCASSLNRGGYEQYFGPGTRLTVT.

A few counts support this clonotype. The chain carries TRBV7-2 and TRBJ1-6; 7 bases are a match to TRBD1. V dropped 6 bases and J dropped 9; count of bases not matched to a gene: 5. From germline, CDR1 is SGHTA and CDR2 FQGNSA. This CDR3 is 13 amino acids long. CDR3 nucleotide sequence: TGTGCCAGCAGTTTGGACAGGATTTCACCCCTCCACTTT. Its protein is CASSLDRISPLHF.

V gene TRBV20-1 combines with J gene TRBJ1-6; TRBD1 agrees at 7 bases. The CDR3 contains 13 residues. Germline V gives CDR1 DFQATT, CDR2 SNEGSKA (reference sequence). Losses at the gene ends were 3 bases for V and 8 bases for J; bases not matched to a gene: 4. The DNA for the CDR3 is TGCAGTGCTAGGACAGGGCGCGATTCACCCCTCCACTTT. This encodes CSARTGRDSPLHF.

This clonotype was seen ten or more times. The chain uses TRBV12-3 or TRBV12-4 and TRBJ1-1; D may be TRBD1 (5 bases). Trimming pared 3 bases from V and 4 bases from J, leaving 9 bases between. The CDR3 extends over 13 amino acids. Here the CDR3 reads CASSFKGSTEAFF. CDR3 bases: TGTGCCAGCAGTTTTAAGGGGAGCACTGAAGCTTTCTTT.

This clonotype appeared a few times. In DNA form, the CDR3 reads TGTGCCAGCTCACCAGAGAGAAACTATGGCTACACCTTC. It yields the protein CASSPERNYGYTF. The J gene is TRBJ1-2, the V gene TRBV18; D ambiguous. Germline V CDR1 and CDR2: KGHSH, LQKENI. The CDR3 is 13 residues long. V lost 2 bases and J 2 bases, leaving 6 bases between the germline ends.

The V and J genes are TRBV7-8 and TRBJ1-1, with a tentative D call TRBD1 (6 bases). V dropped 3 bases and J dropped 1 base, with 12 bases sitting between them. Germline CDR1 is SGHVS and CDR2 is FQNEAQ. The CDR3 has 15 residues. CDR3 residues: CASSFRGQQNTEAFF. The CDR3 nucleotides read TGTGCCAGCAGCTTCAGGGGTCAACAGAACACTGAAGCTTTCTTT.

This chain joins TRBV12-5 and TRBJ2-1, with a weak D call TRBD2 (6 bases). The CDR3 is 15 residues long. Trimming shortened V by 0 bases and J by 10 bases, and 16 bases separated the two germline ends. The germline V gene has CDR1 LGHNT and CDR2 FRNRAP. Written as DNA, the CDR3 is TGTGCTAGTGGTTTGGTACAGCCGGGGGAACTGGAGCAGTTCTTC. As protein: CASGLVQPGELEQFF. The whole variable domain, filled in from reference TRBV12-5 and TRBJ2-1, reads DARVTQTPRHKVTEMGQEVTMRCQPILGHNTVFWYRQTMMQGLELLAYFRNRAPLDDSGMPKDRFSAEMPDATLATLKIQPSEPRDSAVYFCASGLVQPGELEQFFGPGTRLTVL.

This clonotype was recorded a few times. V gene TRBV19 combines with J gene TRBJ2-1; 12 bases line up with TRBD2. V gave up 7 bases and J gave up 4 bases; unmatched junction bases: 5. The CDR3 has 15 residues. Germline CDR1 and CDR2: LNHDA and SQIVND (reference sequence). The CDR3 loop reads CASMGGTSGYNEQFF. The CDR3 coding sequence is TGTGCCAGTATGGGTGGGACTAGCGGGTACAATGAGCAGTTCTTC. Looking up the rest from reference TRBV19 and TRBJ2-1 gives the full variable domain: DGGITQSPKYLFRKEGQNVTLSCEQNLNHDAMYWYRQDPGQGLRLIYYSQIVNDFQKGDIAEGYSVSREKKESFPLTVTSAQKNPTAFYLCASMGGTSGYNEQFFGPGTRLTVL.

This rearrangement joins TRBV28 to TRBJ2-2, with a weak D call TRBD2 (6 bases). Germline V CDR1 and CDR2: MDHEN, SYDVKM. Deletions cut 4 bases from V and 8 bases from J, with 14 bases between. The CDR3 covers 14 residues. The chain's CDR3 is CASSSGGSWGELFF. The CDR3 nucleotides read TGTGCCAGCAGTTCCGGGGGTTCTTGGGGGGAGCTGTTTTTT.

The chain is built from TRBV9 and TRBJ1-5; 7 bases are a match to TRBD1. This CDR3 has 19 residues. CDR1 and CDR2 from the germline V gene are SGDLS and YYNGEE. V lost 0 bases to trimming and J lost 0 bases; unmatched junction nucleotides: 12. CDR3 coding DNA: TGTGCCAGCAGCGTAGCAAATTGGGGACAGCTTTATAGCAATCAGCCCCAGCATTTT. This encodes CASSVANWGQLYSNQPQHF. The full variable domain, rest sourced from reference TRBV9 and TRBJ1-5, is DSGVTQTPKHLITATGQRVTLRCSPRSGDLSVYWYQQSLDQGLQFLIQYYNGEERAKGNILERFSAQQFPDLHSELNLSSLELGDSALYFCASSVANWGQLYSNQPQHFGDGTRLSIL.